The rows below give T cell receptor beta chains drawn from one sample of a study of blood T cell repertoires in COVID-19. Repertoires were generated with immunoSEQ multiplex PCR, while TCRdb's copy carries only in-frame clones and drops some. This sample carries about 180,000 clones, around 86% of them seen once, and the ten largest clones take 6% to 8.5%. Sequencing was done on a sample of peripheral blood. The receptor set was obtained from a woman between 65 and 79 years old with COVID-19, enrolled during active disease. Each CDR3 is given with its conserved first and last residue. A D gene is named only where the DNA matches it firmly. Part of the rows lack a size; the others show once, few, many or a class for expanded clones.

d_call,v_call,clone_size,j_call,cdr3_aa,cdr3_nt
.,TRBV7-2,few,TRBJ2-7,CASSFSGGEYEQYF,TGTGCCAGCAGCTTTTCCGGAGGGGAGTACGAGCAGTACTTC
TRBD1,TRBV5-1,.,TRBJ1-2,CASSYGTGEGNGYTF,TGCGCCAGCAGTTACGGGACAGGAGAGGGAAATGGCTACACCTTC
.,TRBV9,.,TRBJ2-1,CASSGVGEAYNEQFF,TGTGCCAGCAGCGGGGTGGGAGAAGCCTACAATGAGCAGTTCTTC
TRBD2,TRBV7-9,.,TRBJ2-1,CASPAGLAGVPSSYNEQFF,TGTGCCAGCCCCGCCGGACTAGCGGGAGTACCAAGCTCCTACAATGAGCAGTTCTTC
TRBD1,TRBV28,.,TRBJ1-5,CASRGSYRGGNQPQHF,TGTGCCAGCAGGGGATCCTACAGGGGAGGCAATCAGCCCCAGCATTTT
.,TRBV7-2,.,TRBJ1-3,CASSQAGISGNTIYF,TGTGCCAGCAGTCAGGCAGGGATCTCTGGAAACACCATATATTTT
.,TRBV25-1,.,TRBJ1-2,CASSESGVKRGYTF,TGTGCCAGCAGTGAATCCGGAGTCAAGAGGGGCTACACCTTC
.,TRBV28,few,TRBJ1-1,CASSLDRFNEAFF,TGTGCCAGCAGTTTAGACAGATTTAATGAAGCTTTCTTT
.,TRBV24-1,many,TRBJ2-2,CATGEGTGELFF,TGTGCCACCGGCGAGGGTACCGGGGAGCTGTTTTTT
TRBD2,TRBV28,once,TRBJ2-5,CASSFRGGGKETQYF,TGTGCCAGCAGCTTCCGGGGGGGAGGGAAAGAGACCCAGTACTTC
.,TRBV11-1,.,TRBJ2-5,CASSPPDSQETQYF,TGTGCCAGCAGCCCGCCAGATTCTCAAGAGACCCAGTACTTC
TRBD2,TRBV28,.,TRBJ2-5,CASSGMGLAGVETQYF,TGTGCCAGCAGTGGGATGGGACTAGCGGGAGTTGAGACCCAGTACTTC
.,TRBV30,.,TRBJ1-5,CAWAGGGQPQHF,TGTGCCTGGGCTGGGGGGGGTCAGCCCCAGCATTTT
.,TRBV5-1,once,TRBJ2-5,CASSLVGAETQYF,TGCGCCAGCAGCTTGGTAGGGGCAGAGACCCAGTACTTC
.,TRBV5-4,once,TRBJ2-3,CASSLDRSDTQYF,TGTGCCAGCAGCTTGGACCGGAGCGATACGCAGTATTTT
.,TRBV5-1,few,TRBJ2-7,CASSLDGSTGEQYF,TGCGCCAGCAGCTTGGACGGATCGACGGGGGAGCAGTACTTC